This TCR beta chain was identified during a study of blood T cells in healthy people across ages (dated by TCRdb to the mid-2010s). As for the study more broadly: In model experiments, template switching captured roughly one uniquely barcoded TCR beta cDNA molecule for every two T cells. Age-related changes in TCR beta repertoire diversity were measured in the study by deep sequencing normalized with unique cDNA molecular identifiers. The donors were divided into four age groups: young (average approximately 17 years), middle-aged (about 40), aged (approximately 62) and long-lived (roughly 86). To avoid experimental bias, donors of different ages were distributed randomly across sequencing lanes. The study analyzed two additional independent replicas of 1 million unique cDNA reads from the same blood draw for two donors, one aged 18 to 30 and one aged 80 or older.

On this clonotype: Its antigen is still unknown. No qualities accompany the bases; no much larger clone lies one base away.

Library method: 5' RACE. The sample was run on an Illumina HiSeq 2500. The second PCR ran for about 7 to 11 cycles and used a J-beta primer mix along with a sample-barcoded 5' primer. A template-switch 5' adaptor carrying 12 random nucleotides introduced a unique molecular identifier onto each TCR beta cDNA molecule. Each sample yielded at least 3 million CDR3-containing paired-end reads. All of the RNA was converted into first-strand cDNA using the Mint cDNA synthesis kit, with a TRBC-specific oligonucleotide serving as the primer. Following uracil-DNA glycosylase treatment, all cDNA underwent a first 18-cycle PCR with the universal primers M1SS and BC2_uni_R. Turning to the authors' computational methods: For normalization, 1 million high-quality reads, each with a distinct molecular identifier, were randomly selected from each sample. Instead of being binned into consensus sequences, reads with shared molecular identifiers were discarded. MiTCR, run with a Q25 quality threshold and the strictest error-elimination algorithm, handled CDR3 identification, clonotype clustering and error correction. A nonparametric unseen species model with Euler transformation was used to estimate a lower bound on total TCR beta diversity. TCRdb reanalyzed the raw reads on its own, using fastp at Q25 for trimming and MiXCR for clone calling, and kept in-frame beta chains. Each record represents a unique CDR3 protein, reported with the most common genes and DNA among its rows. TCRdb's processing, not the authors' own work, is the source of the V and J calls. The sample has 630,000 or so distinct CDR3 sequences on record, about 30% of them singletons. Around 16% of the sample goes to the ten largest clones.

Systemically healthy Caucasian individuals from Russia, roughly 40 in total and aged about 6 to 95 years, were included as donors. Each donor gave 8 to 10 milliliters of peripheral blood, drawn into EDTA-treated Vacutainer tubes. PBMCs were isolated by Ficoll-Paque density-gradient centrifugation, with at least 6 million obtained per sample. Trizol reagent was used to extract total RNA from the PBMCs, yielding at least 5 micrograms per sample. Naive CD45RAhigh/CD27high T cell percentages were measured by flow cytometry on a PBMC aliquot from every donor. The germline V gene (reference sequence) sets CDR1 to MNHEY and CDR2 to SMNVEV. There are 14 amino acids in the CDR3, from cysteine to phenylalanine inclusive. This entry keeps only the CDR3 DNA: 42 bases, framed from base 1. The V end gives up 5 bases and the J end 1 base, leaving 4 bases in the junction not matched to a gene. The paper's findings and limits, for the study overall: Observed TCR beta diversity per million T cells fell roughly linearly with age, and a significant reduction was already apparent by age roughly 40. Since profiling was done on bulk unsorted PBMCs, naive and antigen-experienced compartments could not be conclusively compared. There was a strong correlation between observed TCR beta diversity and the percentage of naive T cells measured by flow cytometry. Compared with the aged group, the long-lived group had more naive CD4+ T cells, fewer expanded clones and increased TCR diversity, a pattern suggesting age selection. Because donor CMV infection status was unknown, age-related changes in expanded clonotypes were potentially confounded. Estimates of total diversity based on one million sequenced T cells were regarded as lower bounds and as underestimates.

The sequencing sample was made of blood. This clonotype was obtained from a woman aged 80 or over in good health. The rearranged chain carries TRBV27 and TRBJ1-2; the central 7 bases match TRBD1. CDR3 loop: CASSTAGGNYGYTF. The nucleotides read TGTGCCAGCAGTACTGCAGGGGGTAACTATGGCTACACCTTC.